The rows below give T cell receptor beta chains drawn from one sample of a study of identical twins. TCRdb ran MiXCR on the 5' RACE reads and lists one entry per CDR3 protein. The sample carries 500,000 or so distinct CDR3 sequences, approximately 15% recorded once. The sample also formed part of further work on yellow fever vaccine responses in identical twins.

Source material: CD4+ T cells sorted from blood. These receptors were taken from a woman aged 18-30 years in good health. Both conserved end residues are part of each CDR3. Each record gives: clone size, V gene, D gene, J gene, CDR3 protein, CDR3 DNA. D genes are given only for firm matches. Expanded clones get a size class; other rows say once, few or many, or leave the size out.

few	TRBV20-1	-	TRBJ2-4	CSASVPGRKHIQYF	TGCAGTGCTAGCGTCCCGGGACGGAAACACATTCAGTACTTC
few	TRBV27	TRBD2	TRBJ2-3	CASSLVAGVDTQYF	TGTGCCAGCAGTTTGGTGGCGGGGGTAGATACGCAGTATTTT
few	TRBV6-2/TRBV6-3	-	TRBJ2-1	CASGGRGAVVNEQFF	TGTGCCAGCGGAGGACGGGGGGCAGTGGTGAATGAGCAGTTCTTC
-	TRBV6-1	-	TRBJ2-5	CASSETGIQETQYF	TGTGCCAGCAGTGAAACGGGGATACAAGAGACCCAGTACTTC
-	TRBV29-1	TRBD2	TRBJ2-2	CSVGTSGNLNTGELFF	TGCAGCGTCGGGACTAGCGGGAATCTTAACACCGGGGAGCTGTTTTTT
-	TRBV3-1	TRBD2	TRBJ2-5	CASSKEVAGIQETQYF	TGTGCCTCCTCCAAAGAGGTAGCGGGGATTCAAGAGACCCAGTACTTC
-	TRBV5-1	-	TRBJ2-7	CASSSQGARKESYEQYF	TGCGCCAGCAGCTCGCAAGGGGCCAGAAAAGAAAGCTACGAGCAGTACTTC
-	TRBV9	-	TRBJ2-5	CASSVGNSPGATQYF	TGTGCCAGCAGCGTAGGAAACTCTCCGGGCGCCACCCAGTACTTC
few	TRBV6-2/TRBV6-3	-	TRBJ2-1	CASSYSFYNEQFF	TGTGCCAGCAGTTACAGCTTTTACAATGAGCAGTTCTTC
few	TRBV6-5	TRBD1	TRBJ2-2	CASSYEGQGNTGELFF	TGTGCCAGCAGTTACGAGGGACAGGGCAACACCGGGGAGCTGTTTTTT
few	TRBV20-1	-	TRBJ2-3	CSARDVIEGQGKQYF	TGCAGTGCTAGAGATGTGATAGAAGGTCAGGGTAAGCAGTATTTT
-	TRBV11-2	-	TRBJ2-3	CASSLLWGGSLGSTDTQYF	TGTGCCAGCAGCTTATTATGGGGTGGAAGCCTAGGGAGCACAGATACGCAGTATTTT
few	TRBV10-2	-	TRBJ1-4	CASSDPRRRDEKLFF	TGCGCCAGCAGTGATCCTCGCAGGCGTGATGAAAAACTGTTTTTT
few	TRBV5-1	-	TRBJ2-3	CASSLGGVGDTQYF	TGCGCCAGCAGCTTGGGGGGGGTCGGAGATACGCAGTATTTT
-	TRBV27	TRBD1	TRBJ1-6	CASSLDRANSPLHF	TGTGCCAGCAGCCTCGACAGGGCAAATTCACCCCTCCACTTT
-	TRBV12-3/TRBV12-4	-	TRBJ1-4	CASSFRAGDEKLFF	TGTGCCAGCAGTTTCAGGGCTGGGGATGAAAAACTGTTTTTT
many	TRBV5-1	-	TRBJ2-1	CASSLAQSLNEQFF	TGCGCCAGCAGCCTGGCTCAGAGCTTGAATGAGCAGTTCTTC
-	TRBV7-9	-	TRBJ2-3	CASSSVRAGSTDTQYF	TGTGCCAGCAGCTCCGTTCGGGCGGGGAGCACAGATACGCAGTATTTT
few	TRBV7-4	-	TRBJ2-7	CASSLKARWAF	TGTGCCAGCAGCTTAAAGGCTCGGTGGGCTTTC
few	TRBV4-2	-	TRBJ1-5	CASRSGTPNQPQHF	TGTGCCAGCAGATCCGGGACACCAAATCAGCCCCAGCATTTT
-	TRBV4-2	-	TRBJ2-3	CASSQSGGQTDTQYF	TGTGCCAGCAGCCAGTCCGGCGGACAAACAGATACGCAGTATTTT
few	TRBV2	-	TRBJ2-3	CASSVLGSGKQYF	TGTGCCAGCAGTGTATTGGGTTCGGGGAAGCAGTATTTT
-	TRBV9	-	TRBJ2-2	CVSSVRGANTGELFF	TGTGTCAGCAGCGTAAGGGGAGCGAACACCGGGGAGCTGTTTTTT
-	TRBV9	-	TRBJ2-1	CASSVGVGEQFF	TGTGCCAGCAGCGTAGGGGTCGGGGAGCAGTTCTTC
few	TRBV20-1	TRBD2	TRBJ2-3	CSARSTSVRTSTDTQYF	TGCAGTGCTAGATCAACTAGCGTCAGAACTAGCACAGATACGCAGTATTTT
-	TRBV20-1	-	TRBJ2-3	CSARGTIRGSTDTQYF	TGCAGTGCTAGAGGGACTATCAGGGGTAGCACAGATACGCAGTATTTT
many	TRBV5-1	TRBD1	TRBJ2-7	CASSLAGTGVDEQYF	TGCGCCAGCAGCTTGGCCGGGACAGGGGTCGACGAGCAGTACTTC
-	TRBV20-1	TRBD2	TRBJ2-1	CSASPSGSRGLNEQFF	TGCAGTGCTAGCCCTAGCGGGAGTCGGGGCCTTAATGAGCAGTTCTTC
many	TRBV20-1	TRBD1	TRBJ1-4	CSARDPGQSNEKLFF	TGCAGTGCTAGAGATCCGGGACAGAGTAATGAAAAACTGTTTTTT
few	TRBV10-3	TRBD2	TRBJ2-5	CAISESVVAGAVETQYF	TGTGCCATCAGTGAGTCTGTGGTAGCGGGAGCAGTAGAGACCCAGTACTTC
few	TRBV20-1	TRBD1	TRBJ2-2	CSASLGGRGGELFF	TGCAGTGCTAGTTTAGGGGGCCGCGGCGGGGAGCTGTTTTTT
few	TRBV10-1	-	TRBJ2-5	CASSGQATTQETQYF	TGCGCCAGCAGTGGACAGGCAACGACTCAAGAGACCCAGTACTTC
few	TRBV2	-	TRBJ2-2	CASSTTGELFF	TGTGCCAGCAGCACAACCGGGGAGCTGTTTTTT
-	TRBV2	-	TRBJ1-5	CASRLNQPQHF	TGTGCCAGCAGGCTAAATCAGCCCCAGCATTTT
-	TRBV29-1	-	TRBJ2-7	CSVEGFSLRGYEQYF	TGCAGCGTTGAAGGTTTTAGCCTAAGAGGATACGAGCAGTACTTC